This passage covers 27 T cell receptor beta chains from one sample sequenced in a study of Tregs in tolerant kidney transplant recipients. The protocol was immunoSEQ multiplex PCR, while the TCRdb copy is restricted to in-frame clones and leaves out a portion. The sample includes about 240,000 clones, approximately 83% of them seen just once. The sample comprised CD4+ T cells from blood. These receptors all come from a human donor in good health.

V and J are TRBV7-9 and TRBJ1-5, with a weak D call TRBD1 (5 bases). From germline, CDR1 is SEHNR and CDR2 FQNEAQ (reference sequence). There are 16 residues in the CDR3. Trimming pared 1 base from V and 1 base from J, leaving 11 bases between. CDR3 in DNA: TGTGCCAGCAGCTTAGGAAGAGGGACGAGCAATCAGCCCCAGCATTTT. Translated: CASSLGRGTSNQPQHF.

In this sample, this clone turned up a few times. The junction and the germline gene differ at one end; a read error may be behind it. V is TRBV7-7 and J is TRBJ1-4; the D gene is possibly TRBD1 (5 bases). Germline V gives CDR1 SSHAT, CDR2 FNYEAQ (reference sequence). There are 14 residues in the CDR3. CDR3 sequence reads: CASSFGGTNEKLFF. The CDR3 DNA follows: TGTGCTAGCAGCTTCGGGGGAACTAATGAAAAACTGTTTTTT.

The chain carries TRBV7-2 and TRBJ2-7; TRBD1 or TRBD2 may be the D gene (5 bases each). The V end was cut by 6 bases, the J end by 3 bases, with 15 bases between. The germline V gene encodes CDR1 SGHTA and CDR2 FQGNSA. The CDR3 is 14 residues long. CDR3 protein: CASRGPSRGYEQYF. The CDR3 DNA reads TGTGCCAGCAGGGGACCTTCCCGGGGCTACGAGCAGTACTTC.

This chain links TRBV21-1 with TRBJ2-5; the table's D call, TRBD1, has no DNA check behind it. TRBV21-1 is termed a pseudogene. The CDR3 is 15 residues long. CDR3 nucleotides: TGTGCCAGCAGCACGCTTCCACAGGGAAAAGAGACCCAGTACTTC. Residues: CASSTLPQGKETQYF.

The chain recombines TRBV5-6 with TRBJ1-5; TRBD1 might be the D (6 bases). The V gene lost 0 bases and the J gene lost 2 bases, with 15 bases spanning the gap. The CDR3 contains 17 residues. From germline, CDR1 is SGHDT and CDR2 YYEEEE. The CDR3 loop reads CASSLGGIWGRNQPQHF. The CDR3 bases are TGTGCCAGCAGCTTGGGTGGGATTTGGGGGCGCAATCAGCCCCAGCATTTT. The whole variable domain, filled in from reference TRBV5-6 and TRBJ1-5, reads DAGVTQSPTHLIKTRGQQVTLRCSPKSGHDTVSWYQQALGQGPQFIFQYYEEEERQRGNFPDRFSGHQFPNYSSELNVNALLLGDSALYLCASSLGGIWGRNQPQHFGDGTRLSIL.

The chain combines TRBV6-5 with TRBJ1-2, with D uncertain. The CDR3 extends over 15 amino acids. V was shortened by 4 bases and J by 6 bases, with 18 bases between the two germline ends. The germline V gene encodes CDR1 MNHEY and CDR2 SVGAGI. The CDR3: CASSSPRRVLDGYTF. CDR3 bases: TGTGCCAGCAGTTCCCCCCGCCGGGTTCTTGATGGCTACACCTTC.

This sequence joins TRBV6-5 and TRBJ2-1; 10 bases fit TRBD1. This CDR3 has 15 residues. V trimming: 5 bases; J trimming: 4 bases; junction bases outside the gene matches: 5. Looked up from germline, CDR1 is MNHEY and CDR2 is SVGAGI. The CDR3 spells CASSPTGQGYNEQFF. In DNA form, the CDR3 reads TGTGCCAGCAGTCCAACGGGACAGGGGTACAATGAGCAGTTCTTC.

This clone came up once. The chain carries TRBV9 and TRBJ1-4, with 10 bases identical to TRBD1. The germline V gene has CDR1 SGDLS and CDR2 YYNGEE. The CDR3 extends over 16 amino acids. The J segment lost 3 bases and the V segment lost 4 bases, leaving 6 bases of the junction unmatched. Here the CDR3 DNA reads TGTGCCAGCAGCCGGGACAGGGGATCGGCTAATGAAAAACTGTTTTTT. This sequence encodes CASSRDRGSANEKLFF.

The chain combines TRBV18 with TRBJ2-7, with 11 positions matching TRBD2. With 3 bases clipped from V and 0 bases from J, the junction kept 4 bases outside the gene matches. Per the germline V gene, CDR1 is KGHSH and CDR2 is LQKENI. The CDR3 consists of 16 residues. The CDR3 nucleotides are TGTGCCAGCTCACCTCCCACTAGCGGGAGCTCCTACGAGCAGTACTTC. Encoded protein: CASSPPTSGSSYEQYF.

CDR3 nucleotide sequence: TGTGCCAGCACTTCACAGGGGGCGCGAACTGAAGCTTTCTTT. It translates to CASTSQGARTEAFF. The genes are TRBV6-1 and TRBJ1-1; 9 positions match TRBD1. The CDR3 has 14 amino acids. The V gene end was trimmed by 7 bases and the J gene end by 5 bases; junction bases not matched to a gene: 8. Germline CDR1 reads MNHNS; CDR2 reads SASEGT.

The rearrangement joins TRBV5-1 to TRBJ2-2; D uncertain. CDR1 is SGHRS, CDR2 YFSETQ, per germline. CDR3 length equals 15 residues. Trimming removed 4 bases at V and 3 bases at J, with 13 bases between. The CDR3 is CASSQGITDTGELFF. The CDR3 bases are TGCGCCAGCAGCCAAGGGATCACAGACACCGGGGAGCTGTTTTTT.

The V gene is TRBV5-1, the J gene TRBJ1-1; weak D call: TRBD1 (5 bases). This CDR3 is built from 14 residues. Per germline, CDR1 SGHRS and CDR2 YFSETQ. V lost 4 bases and J 2 bases, leaving 12 bases between the germline ends. The CDR3 spells CASSPPGINTEAFF. CDR3 in DNA: TGCGCCAGCAGCCCGCCAGGGATTAACACTGAAGCTTTCTTT.

The V call is TRBV19, the J call TRBJ1-5, with D perhaps TRBD1 (5 bases). Germline CDR1 LNHDA, CDR2 SQIVND (reference sequence). V gave up 3 bases and J gave up 0 bases, with 15 bases separating them. CDR3 size: 17 residues. The CDR3 DNA reads TGTGCCAGTAGTATGGGACGGGTTTCTTATAGCAATCAGCCCCAGCATTTT. Translating gives CASSMGRVSYSNQPQHF.

CDR3 residues: CASSLVAGVRYNEQFF. The CDR3 DNA reads as TGTGCCAGCAGCTTAGTAGCGGGGGTACGTTACAATGAGCAGTTCTTC. The chain is built from TRBV11-2 and TRBJ2-1, with 9 bases identical to TRBD2. The germline gives CDR1 SGHAT, CDR2 FQNNGV. Trimming took 1 base from V and 4 from J; bases not matched to a gene: 5. The CDR3 consists of 16 residues.

As to this clone: Within the sample, other DNA sequences also encode this same CDR3. V is TRBV5-4 and J is TRBJ1-2; D not certain. Trimming took off 0 bases at V and 7 bases at J, with 7 bases between the two ends. Germline assignment: CDR1 SGHNT and CDR2 YYREEE (reference sequence). The CDR3 is made up of 12 amino acids. CDR3 nucleotide sequence: TGTGCCAGCAGCTTGGCCATGGGTGGCTACACCTTC. Residues: CASSLAMGGYTF.

The chain employs TRBV5-4 and TRBJ2-1, with a tentative D call TRBD1 (6 bases). With 2 bases removed from V and 4 bases from J, the gap between germline ends came to 13 bases. CDR1 SGHNT and CDR2 YYREEE come from the germline V gene (reference sequence). The CDR3 contains 15 residues. The CDR3 is CASSLQGPSYNEQFF. CDR3 nucleotide sequence: TGTGCCAGCAGCTTACAGGGCCCCTCATACAATGAGCAGTTCTTC.

The chain recombines TRBV7-9 with TRBJ2-7; perhaps TRBD2 as D (5 bases). Germline loops: CDR1 SEHNR, CDR2 FQNEAQ (reference sequence). This CDR3 has 14 amino acids. V was clipped by 3 bases and J by 5 bases, with 14 bases between them. The CDR3 here is CASSFRGIKDEQYF. The DNA for the CDR3 is TGTGCCAGCAGCTTCCGGGGAATCAAGGACGAGCAGTACTTC. Full variable domain (remainder filled in from reference TRBV7-9 and TRBJ2-7): DTGVSQNPRHKITKRGQNVTFRCDPISEHNRLYWYRQTLGQGPEFLTYFQNEAQLEKSRLLSDRFSAERPKGSFSTLEIQRTEQGDSAMYLCASSFRGIKDEQYFGPGTRLTVT.

The chain is built from TRBV12-5 and TRBJ1-3; unclear D gene. The ends were cut back, 5 bases at V and 1 base at J, with 9 bases in the middle. CDR1 and CDR2 (germline): LGHNT, FRNRAP. The CDR3 has 14 amino acids. CDR3 nucleotides: TGTGCTAGTGGTCCCACCGTATCTGGAAACACCATATATTTT. Translated: CASGPTVSGNTIYF.

This clone was counted a single time. The gene calls are TRBV6-1 and TRBJ1-6, with no clear D. Trimming stripped 4 bases from V and 2 bases from J, with 3 bases between. CDR1 is MNHNS, CDR2 SASEGT, per germline. The CDR3 is made up of 13 amino acids. The CDR3 DNA reads as TGTGCCAGCAGTGGGCCCTATAATTCACCCCTCCACTTT. Translating gives CASSGPYNSPLHF.

The CDR3 nucleotides read TGTGCCAGCTCACCACTTACCCTTGGACAGGGGGCGAGCAATCAGCCCCAGCATTTT. Residues: CASSPLTLGQGASNQPQHF. The J gene is TRBJ1-5, the V gene TRBV18; the match to TRBD1 covers 11 bases. Germline V gene data show CDR1 as KGHSH and CDR2 as LQKENI. This CDR3 region has 19 residues. After removal of 1 base from V and 1 base from J, the junction contained 9 bases not matched to a gene.

This chain uses TRBV10-2 with TRBJ2-7; D is possibly TRBD1 or TRBD2 (5 bases each). Germline assignment: CDR1 WSHSY and CDR2 SAAADI. The CDR3 sequence is 13 residues long. Trimming stripped 6 bases from V and 0 bases from J, with 9 bases between. The CDR3, as DNA: TGCGCCAGCAGCCGGGACGGCTCCTACGAGCAGTACTTC. It specifies CASSRDGSYEQYF.

J is TRBJ2-1 and V is TRBV9; the match to TRBD2 covers 12 bases. This CDR3 has 18 residues. Germline assignment: CDR1 SGDLS and CDR2 YYNGEE. V lost 0 bases, J lost 8 bases, and 12 bases stayed unmatched. The DNA of the CDR3 is TGTGCCAGCAGCGTAGGAGGCGGACCGGGACTAGCGGGTCATGAGCAGTTCTTC. Protein: CASSVGGGPGLAGHEQFF.

The chain links TRBV7-8 to TRBJ1-3; the D is unclear. There are 14 residues in the CDR3. V dropped 0 bases and J dropped 4 bases, with 7 bases sitting between them. Germline loops: CDR1 SGHVS, CDR2 FQNEAQ. CDR3 DNA: TGTGCCAGCAGCTTAGCCGGGCAAGGAAACACCATATATTTT. Translated: CASSLAGQGNTIYF.

This chain uses TRBV29-1 with TRBJ1-2; D is unclear. The germline gives CDR1 SQVTM, CDR2 ANQGSEA. The length of the CDR3 is 11 residues. V lost 1 base to trimming and J lost 6 bases, with 6 bases between them. In DNA form, the CDR3 reads TGCAGCGTTGAAGGTGGGGATGGCTACACCTTC. The encoded protein is CSVEGGDGYTF. Variable domain in full (rest from reference TRBV29-1 and TRBJ1-2): SAVISQKPSRDICQRGTSLTIQCQVDSQVTMMFWYRQQPGQSLTLIATANQGSEATYESGFVIDKFPISRPNLTFSTLTVSNMSPEDSSIYLCSVEGGDGYTFGSGTRLTVV.

This chain links TRBV5-1 with TRBJ2-3, with 12 positions matching TRBD2. V shed 1 base, J shed 4 bases, and the junction held 4 bases outside the gene matches. Germline CDR1 and CDR2: SGHRS and YFSETQ. This CDR3 contains 16 residues. This CDR3 is CASSLLASGGADTQYF. CDR3 in DNA: TGCGCCAGCAGCTTGTTGGCTAGCGGGGGGGCAGATACGCAGTATTTT.

As regards this clone: Different DNA sequences within this sample yield the same CDR3. V usage is TRBV6-5 and J usage is TRBJ2-7, with TRBD1 matching over 9 bases. The CDR3 extends over 14 amino acids. Germline V gives CDR1 MNHEY, CDR2 SVGAGI. V shed 5 bases, J shed 1 base, and the junction held 3 bases outside the gene matches. CDR3 in amino acids: CASSRDRASYEQYF. CDR3 DNA sequence: TGTGCCAGCAGTAGGGACAGGGCGTCCTACGAGCAGTACTTC.

V usage is TRBV19 and J usage is TRBJ2-2; tentatively, D is TRBD1 (5 bases). V lost 0 bases and J lost 1, with 9 bases in between. The CDR3 loop spans 16 amino acids. The germline gives CDR1 LNHDA, CDR2 SQIVND (reference sequence). For the CDR3, the DNA is TGTGCCAGTAGTATAGATCAGGGCCTGAACACCGGGGAGCTGTTTTTT. Amino acids: CASSIDQGLNTGELFF. Based on the CDR3 plus reference TRBV19 and TRBJ2-2, the full variable domain is DGGITQSPKYLFRKEGQNVTLSCEQNLNHDAMYWYRQDPGQGLRLIYYSQIVNDFQKGDIAEGYSVSREKKESFPLTVTSAQKNPTAFYLCASSIDQGLNTGELFFGEGSRLTVL.